This TCR beta chain derives from a study of blood T cell repertoires in COVID-19. At the level of the study: COVID-19 samples collected from the United States, Italy and Spain covered acute and convalescent phases. PBMCs, B-cell-depleted T cells, or T cells provided the cDNA or gDNA that made up the material.

Per the original data handling: Amplification from reference gene primers served as the basis for estimated nucleated cell counts. Only in-frame clones appear in the TCRdb table, and some are missing; sequencing was by immunoSEQ multiplex PCR. The DNA was the basis for D and trimming; V, J and clone size are from that table. The sample has some 350,000 clones; 85% to 90% are singletons. Between the trimmed V and J ends, which lost 4 bases and 7 bases, there was a span of 13 bases. Germline-derived CDR1 and CDR2 are SGHTA and FQGNSA. The CDR3 loop spans 13 amino acids. The rearrangement links TRBV7-2 to TRBJ2-5; D call uncertain. Input material: peripheral blood. This sequence originates from a man aged 18 to 30 with active or convalescent COVID-19. The chain's CDR3 is CASSSVLGRTQYF. The CDR3 bases are TGTGCCAGCAGCTCGGTTTTGGGCCGGACCCAGTACTTC.